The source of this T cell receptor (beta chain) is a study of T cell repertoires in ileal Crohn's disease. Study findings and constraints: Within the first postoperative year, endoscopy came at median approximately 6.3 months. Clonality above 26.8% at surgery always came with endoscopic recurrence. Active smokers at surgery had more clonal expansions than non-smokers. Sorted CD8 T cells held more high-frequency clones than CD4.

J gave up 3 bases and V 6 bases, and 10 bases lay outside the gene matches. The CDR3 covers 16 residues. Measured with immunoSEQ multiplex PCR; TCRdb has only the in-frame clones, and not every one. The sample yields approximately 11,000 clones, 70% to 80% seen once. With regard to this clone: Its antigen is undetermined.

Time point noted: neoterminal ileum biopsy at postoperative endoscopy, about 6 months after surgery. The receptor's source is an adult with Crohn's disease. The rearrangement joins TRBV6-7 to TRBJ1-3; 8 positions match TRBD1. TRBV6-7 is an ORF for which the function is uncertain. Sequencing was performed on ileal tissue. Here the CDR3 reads CASRAGQGLGGNTIYF. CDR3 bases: TGTGCCAGCAGAGCCGGACAGGGCCTGGGTGGAAACACCATATATTTT.